The entry that follows covers one T cell receptor (beta chain) sequence. Antigen specificity is unknown. The data were produced by immunoSEQ multiplex PCR, yet TCRdb's version contains in-frame clones alone and is incomplete. The sample carries more than 200,000 clones, less than 75% recorded once. CDR1 is MNHEY, CDR2 SVGAGI, per germline. The J segment lost 3 bases and the V segment lost 0 bases, leaving 4 bases of the junction unmatched. This CDR3 comprises 15 residues. The data originate from a study of cytotoxic CD8 clonotypes in ibrutinib-treated CLL. Study-wide points: Public clonotypes occurred uncommonly; on treatment, they contracted or remained stable. Elevated clonality accompanied ibrutinib response, with a return toward baseline values at progression.

This specimen consisted of PBMCs, obtained after 24 months of ibrutinib treatment. The TCR was taken from a human donor with chronic lymphocytic leukemia. The chain recombines TRBV6-5 with TRBJ1-2, with 7 bases fitting TRBD1. Here the CDR3 DNA reads TGTGCCAGCAGTTACTCGGCCCAGGGGGACTATGGCTACACCTTC. Protein: CASSYSAQGDYGYTF.